The 31 T cell receptor beta chains reported below all come from one sample, sequenced in a study of identical twins. TCRdb passed the 5' RACE reads through MiXCR, listing each CDR3 protein once. This table holds more than 1.5 million distinct CDR3 sequences, about 30% found once. Specimen: cord blood. The receptors derive from a newborn girl in good health.

The chain joins TRBV12-3 or TRBV12-4 to TRBJ1-1; possible D gene TRBD1, 5 bases. Trimming cost V 7 bases and J 0 bases, with 15 bases left between them. CDR3 length: 15 residues. CDR3 sequence reads: CASTRLWGMNTEAFF. In nucleotides, the CDR3 is TGTGCCAGCACTCGTTTGTGGGGCATGAACACTGAAGCTTTCTTT.

The gene calls are TRBV5-1 and TRBJ2-3, with 10 bases matching TRBD1. Per the germline V gene, CDR1 is SGHRS and CDR2 is YFSETQ. The CDR3 spans 16 residues. With V trimmed by 4 bases and J by 0 bases, 5 bases remained unmatched. The CDR3: CASSTRTGGSTDTQYF. Here the CDR3 DNA reads TGCGCCAGCAGCACCCGGACAGGGGGTAGCACAGATACGCAGTATTTT.

V is TRBV6-5 and J is TRBJ2-7; TRBD2 is a possible D gene (6 bases). The V and J ends lost 0 bases and 2 bases respectively, with 14 bases between them. Germline V CDR1 and CDR2: MNHEY, SVGAGI. This CDR3 spans 16 amino acids. This chain's CDR3 is CASSYSGGILPYEQYF. The DNA for the CDR3 is TGTGCCAGCAGTTACTCGGGGGGTATTTTGCCCTACGAGCAGTACTTC.

The rearrangement links TRBV5-1 to TRBJ1-4; tentative D call: TRBD1 (5 bases). The V end was cut by 1 base, the J end by 5 bases, with 12 bases between. The CDR3 runs 15 residues. Germline-derived CDR1 and CDR2 are SGHRS and YFSETQ. CDR3 sequence (DNA): TGCGCCAGCAGCTTGCATAACAGGATAAATGAAAAACTGTTTTTT. Amino acid sequence: CASSLHNRINEKLFF.

The table lists this clonotype with a few counts. The rearrangement uses TRBV20-1 and TRBJ2-3; TRBD1 aligns across 9 bases. V lost 4 bases to trimming and J lost 3 bases; unmatched junction nucleotides: 8. The CDR3 length is 15 residues. Germline CDR1 is DFQATT and CDR2 is SNEGSKA (reference sequence). CDR3 sequence (DNA): TGCAGTGCTACACCACAGGGACAGGGAACAGATACGCAGTATTTT. Translating it yields CSATPQGQGTDTQYF.

This clonotype was seen a few times. This chain connects TRBV7-4 to TRBJ2-7, with TRBD2 matching over 9 bases. This CDR3 contains 17 residues. Per the germline V gene, CDR1 is SGHVT and CDR2 is SQSDAQ. J gave up 4 bases and V 1 base, and 11 bases lay outside the gene matches. The CDR3 nucleotides are TGTGCCAGCAGCTTAGGCGGACTAGCGACGCAGAGGTACGAGCAGTACTTC. Translating it yields CASSLGGLATQRYEQYF.

The chain uses TRBV12-3 or TRBV12-4 and TRBJ2-7; 7 bases are a match to TRBD1. CDR3 length: 13 amino acids. The junction had 4 bases not matched to a gene; V was cut back by 6 bases and J by 2 bases. The CDR3 bases are TGTGCCAGCAGGGACAGGAGTACCTACGAGCAGTACTTC. It yields the protein CASRDRSTYEQYF.

This clonotype was detected a few times. The chain is built from TRBV10-3 and TRBJ1-1, with TRBD1 matching 7 bases. Germline CDR1 ENHRY, CDR2 SYGVKD. The junction had 3 bases not matched to a gene; V was cut back by 4 bases and J by 7 bases. CDR3 length equals 12 residues. The CDR3 DNA is TGTGCCATCAGTGGACAGGGCCTTGAAGCTTTCTTT. This encodes CAISGQGLEAFF.

At least ten counts were recorded for this clonotype. The chain combines TRBV20-1 with TRBJ2-1; D is ambiguous. V was clipped by 2 bases and J by 6 bases, with 2 bases between them. This CDR3 has 10 amino acids. Germline CDR1 is DFQATT and CDR2 is SNEGSKA (reference sequence). Here the CDR3 reads CSARPNEQFF. CDR3 nucleotide sequence: TGCAGTGCTAGACCCAATGAGCAGTTCTTC.

This clonotype was seen only a few times. The chain has TRBV25-1 and TRBJ1-2, with TRBD1 identical over 7 bases. Germline-derived CDR1 and CDR2 are MGHDK and SYGVNS. The V gene end was trimmed by 5 bases and the J gene end by 7 bases; junction bases not matched to a gene: 10. The CDR3 runs 14 residues. As DNA, the CDR3 is TGTGCCAGCAGTAATACAGGGGTGACGAGTGGCTACACCTTC. It is translated as CASSNTGVTSGYTF.

This sequence joins TRBV12-3 or TRBV12-4 and TRBJ1-4, with 8 bases aligning to TRBD1. J gave up 7 bases and V 5 bases, and 6 bases lay outside the gene matches. The CDR3 totals 14 residues. CDR3 in DNA: TGTGCCAGCAGTATAACAGGGGGGGGTGAAAAACTGTTTTTT. Its translation: CASSITGGGEKLFF.

V and J are TRBV19 and TRBJ2-1; the D is unclear. Germline CDR1 and CDR2: LNHDA and SQIVND (reference sequence). CDR3 size: 14 residues. V dropped 5 bases and J dropped 8 bases, with 16 bases sitting between them. The CDR3 reads CASSPRPRWDEQFF. CDR3 sequence (DNA): TGTGCCAGTAGTCCCCGACCCCGTTGGGATGAGCAGTTCTTC.

In its sample, this clonotype was seen a few times. CDR3 coding DNA: TGTGCCAGCAGTCCCACAGCGGGAGGGCCAGATACGCAGTATTTT. This codes for CASSPTAGGPDTQYF. This sequence joins TRBV3-1 and TRBJ2-3; TRBD2 matches at 10 bases. The germline gives CDR1 LGHDT, CDR2 YNNKEL (reference sequence). The V and J ends lost 6 bases and 4 bases, in that order; junction bases with no gene match: 7. The CDR3 runs 15 residues.

This clonotype has a handful of counts. The chain uses TRBV4-1 and TRBJ1-5; a possible D gene is TRBD1 (6 bases). The V gene's germline CDR1 is MGHRA and CDR2 YSYEKL. The CDR3 totals 14 residues. The V and J ends lost 0 bases and 6 bases respectively, with 9 bases between them. The CDR3 reads CASSQETGPQPQHF. CDR3 bases: TGCGCCAGCAGCCAAGAAACAGGGCCTCAGCCCCAGCATTTT.

A few counts support this clonotype. This rearrangement joins TRBV5-6 to TRBJ1-2, with TRBD1 matching over 7 bases. Germline V gene data show CDR1 as SGHDT and CDR2 as YYEEEE. The CDR3 extends over 13 amino acids. V lost 4 bases to trimming and J lost 10 bases; unmatched junction nucleotides: 10. CDR3 protein: CASSPGQPMVYTF. The CDR3 coding sequence is TGTGCCAGCAGCCCGGGACAGCCAATGGTCTACACCTTC.

This clonotype was observed a few times. The chain links TRBV4-1 to TRBJ2-4; no reliable D call. The germline gives CDR1 MGHRA, CDR2 YSYEKL. Trimming left V 0 bases short and J 9 bases short, with 9 bases between. This CDR3 is 13 amino acids long. This CDR3 is CASSQDSLRIQYF. The CDR3 region has the DNA TGCGCCAGCAGCCAAGACTCTCTCCGCATTCAGTACTTC.

The chain employs TRBV28 and TRBJ1-1; D is uncertain. Germline CDR1 reads MDHEN; CDR2 reads SYDVKM. The CDR3 contains 14 residues. V was cut by 3 bases and J by 5 bases, with 13 bases left in between. As DNA, the CDR3 is TGTGCCAGCAGTTTTCCAAGAGTCCGGACTGAAGCTTTCTTT. Its translation: CASSFPRVRTEAFF.

There are a few counts of this clonotype. The V gene is TRBV6-1, the J gene TRBJ2-5, with 8 positions matching TRBD2. This CDR3 contains 16 residues. With V trimmed by 2 bases and J by 2 bases, 7 bases remained unmatched. From germline, CDR1 is MNHNS and CDR2 SASEGT. This CDR3 reads CASSERLGLAQETQYF. CDR3 nucleotide sequence: TGTGCCAGCAGTGAAAGGTTAGGACTAGCTCAAGAGACCCAGTACTTC.

V is TRBV29-1 and J is TRBJ2-1; D possibly corresponds to TRBD2 (5 bases). This CDR3 has 14 residues. Between the trimmed V and J ends, which lost 3 bases and 5 bases, there was a span of 14 bases. CDR1 and CDR2 (germline): SQVTM, ANQGSEA. The CDR3 coding sequence is TGCAGCGTTGAGGAATTAGCGCGGCACAATGAGCAGTTCTTC. This translates into CSVEELARHNEQFF.

The chain is built from TRBV5-1 and TRBJ2-5; D perhaps matches TRBD1 (6 bases). The J call may be in error: the DNA end matches TRBJ2-1 better. CDR1 is SGHRS and CDR2 is YFSETQ in the germline V gene. This CDR3 is built from 13 residues. CDR3 residues: CASSWTVQETQFF. CDR3 bases: TGCGCCAGCAGCTGGACAGTCCAAGAGACCCAGTTCTTC.

This clonotype was found a few times. V usage is TRBV5-6 and J usage is TRBJ2-1; no definite D call. The CDR3 contains 15 residues. Trimming took 1 base from V and 4 from J, leaving 12 bases between them. The germline CDR1 and CDR2 sequences are SGHDT and YYEEEE. CDR3 in DNA: TGTGCCAGCAGCTTGCTAAGGGCGGATTACAATGAGCAGTTCTTC. This gives the protein CASSLLRADYNEQFF.

V is TRBV11-2 and J is TRBJ2-1; no definite D call. CDR1 and CDR2 (germline): SGHAT, FQNNGV. The CDR3 runs 15 residues. V gave up 5 bases and J gave up 10 bases, with 21 bases separating them. The CDR3 protein is CASSVRSVTYYEQFF. In nucleotides, the CDR3 is TGTGCCAGCAGCGTCCGGAGCGTAACCTATTACGAGCAGTTCTTC.

This chain links TRBV28 with TRBJ1-2, with 10 bases matching TRBD1. The CDR3 has 15 residues. The trim removed 4 bases at V and 4 bases at J, leaving 6 bases unmatched. Germline V gene sequence: CDR1 MDHEN, CDR2 SYDVKM. The CDR3 loop is CASSSPGQGTYGYTF. The CDR3 DNA reads TGTGCCAGCAGTTCCCCGGGACAGGGGACCTATGGCTACACCTTC.

The chain has TRBV6-5 and TRBJ2-7; 8 bases map to TRBD2. Losses at the gene ends were 2 bases for V and 7 bases for J; bases not matched to a gene: 7. The length of the CDR3 is 14 residues. Germline CDR1 reads MNHEY; CDR2 reads SVGAGI. CDR3 region: CASSYQAGVGEQYF. The CDR3 DNA is TGTGCCAGCAGTTACCAAGCGGGAGTAGGGGAGCAGTACTTC.

The V and J genes are TRBV30 and TRBJ2-3, with D unclear. This CDR3 spans 8 amino acids. Trimming removed 5 bases from V and 11 bases from J, with 5 bases in between. CDR1 is GTSNPN and CDR2 is SVGIG in the germline V gene (reference sequence). CDR3 sequence reads: CAWLGQYF. The CDR3 coding sequence is TGTGCCTGGTTAGGGCAGTATTTT.

The genes are TRBV12-3 or TRBV12-4 and TRBJ1-6; 8 bases match TRBD1. CDR3 length: 15 residues. The J segment lost 9 bases and the V segment lost 6 bases, leaving 10 bases of the junction unmatched. For the CDR3, the DNA is TGTGCCAGCAGCGCCGGACAGGGAGAGAGTTCACCCCTCCACTTT. This sequence encodes CASSAGQGESSPLHF.

The chain couples TRBV21-1 to TRBJ1-5. TRBV21-1 is deemed a pseudogene. The CDR3 has 16 residues. In nucleotides, the CDR3 is TGTGCCAGCAGCAAAATTAGCCGGAGATCCAATCAGCCCCAGCATTTT. This translates into CASSKISRRSNQPQHF.

This chain joins TRBV29-1 and TRBJ1-1, with 8 bases matching TRBD1. CDR1 and CDR2 (germline): SQVTM, ANQGSEA. The CDR3 sequence is 12 residues long. After removal of 6 bases from V and 5 bases from J, the junction contained 5 bases not matched to a gene. DNA for the CDR3: TGCAGCGTCACAGGGGGATTGACTGAAGCTTTCTTT. It is translated as CSVTGGLTEAFF.

This clonotype was seen a few times. V usage is TRBV20-1 and J usage is TRBJ2-6; TRBD1 is a possible D gene (5 bases). This CDR3 is 15 amino acids long. Looked up from germline, CDR1 is DFQATT and CDR2 is SNEGSKA (reference sequence). V shed 4 bases and J shed 5 bases, with 15 bases lying between them. As DNA, the CDR3 is TGCAGTGCTATGGGCCAGGGTTCTTGGGCCAACGTCCTGACTTTC. Translating gives CSAMGQGSWANVLTF.

This chain joins TRBV2 and TRBJ2-1; possibly TRBD1 or TRBD2 for D (5 bases each). With 6 bases removed from V and 7 bases from J, the gap between germline ends came to 13 bases. Germline CDR1 and CDR2: SNHLY and FYNNEI. The CDR3 length is 13 residues. CDR3 sequence: CASRAGARNEQFF. CDR3 in DNA: TGTGCCAGCAGGGCCGGGGCTAGAAATGAGCAGTTCTTC.

The rearrangement links TRBV12-5 to TRBJ2-5; tentatively, D is TRBD1 (7 bases). Trimming took off 3 bases at V and 5 bases at J, with 10 bases between the two ends. This CDR3 comprises 13 residues. The V gene's germline CDR1 is LGHNT and CDR2 FRNRAP. CDR3 nucleotides: TGTGCTAGTGGTTTTGGAGGGGGCGAGACCCAGTACTTC. Its protein is CASGFGGGETQYF.